This T cell receptor (beta chain) comes out of a study of vaccination and CD4 T cells after COVID-19. Study as a whole: The convalescent population consisted of six males and four females, two of whom were of Hispanic ethnicity.

Treatment indicated: roughly nine-day PBMC culture with coronavirus spike peptide pools or control peptides (ViraFEST assay). The medium had half its volume replaced with fresh IL-2 medium on days 3 and 7. Cultured CD4+ T cells had their DNA profiled by the Oncomine TCR Beta short-read assay. TCRdb re-analysed the PCR reads in MiXCR, keeping a single row per CDR3 protein. The data contain more than 9,000 distinct CDR3 sequences, 30% of them singletons. On this clonotype: Its antigen is as yet unknown.

The CDR3 loop spans 15 amino acids. Germline CDR1 and CDR2: SNHLY and FYNNEI. V lost 5 bases to trimming and J lost 3 bases; unmatched junction nucleotides: 2. The receptor was derived from a human donor with COVID-19. The sample was cultured CD4+ T cells from blood. The gene calls are TRBV2 and TRBJ2-3; TRBD2 matches at 13 bases. As DNA, the CDR3 is TGTGCCAGCAGTACGGGACTAGCGGGGACAGATACGCAGTATTTT. This sequence encodes CASSTGLAGTDTQYF.